This T cell receptor (beta chain) was sequenced for a study of identical twins. V lost 0 bases and J lost 0, with 10 bases in between. Looked up from germline, CDR1 is SGHKS and CDR2 is YYEKEE (reference sequence). The CDR3 is made up of 16 amino acids. This clonotype has more than one count but fewer than ten. TCRdb ran MiXCR on the 5' RACE reads and lists one entry per CDR3 protein. The sample lists roughly 250,000 distinct CDR3 sequences, over 11% occurring once. The rearrangement links TRBV5-5 to TRBJ1-5; the D is unclear. What was sequenced was memory (CD45RO+) T cells sorted from blood. This TCR came from a woman in her late teens or twenties in good health. CDR3 DNA: TGTGCCAGCAGCTTGGTGGCGCAGACTAGCAATCAGCCCCAGCATTTT. This gives the protein CASSLVAQTSNQPQHF.